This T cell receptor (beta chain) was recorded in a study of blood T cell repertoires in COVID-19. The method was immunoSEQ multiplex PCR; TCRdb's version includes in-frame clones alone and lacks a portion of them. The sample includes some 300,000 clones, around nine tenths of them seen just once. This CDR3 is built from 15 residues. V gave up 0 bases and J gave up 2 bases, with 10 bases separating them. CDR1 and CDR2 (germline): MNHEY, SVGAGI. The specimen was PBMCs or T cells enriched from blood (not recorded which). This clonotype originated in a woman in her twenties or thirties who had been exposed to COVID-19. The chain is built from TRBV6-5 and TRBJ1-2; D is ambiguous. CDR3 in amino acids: CASSYSQWFNYGYTF. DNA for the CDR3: TGTGCCAGCAGTTACTCTCAGTGGTTCAACTATGGCTACACCTTC.